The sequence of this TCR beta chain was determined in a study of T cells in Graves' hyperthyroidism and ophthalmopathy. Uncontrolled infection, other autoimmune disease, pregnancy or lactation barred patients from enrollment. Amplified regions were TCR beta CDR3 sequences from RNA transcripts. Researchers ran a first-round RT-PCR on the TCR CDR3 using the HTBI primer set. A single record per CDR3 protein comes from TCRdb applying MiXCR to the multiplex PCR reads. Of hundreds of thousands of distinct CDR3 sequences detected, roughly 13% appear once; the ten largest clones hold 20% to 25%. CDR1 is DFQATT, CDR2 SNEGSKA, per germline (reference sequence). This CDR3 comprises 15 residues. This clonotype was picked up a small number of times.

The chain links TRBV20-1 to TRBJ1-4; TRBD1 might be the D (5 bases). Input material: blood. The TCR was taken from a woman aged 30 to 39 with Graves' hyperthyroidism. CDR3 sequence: CSGTRAGAANEKLFF. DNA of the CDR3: TGCAGCGGGACGAGGGCTGGGGCAGCTAATGAAAAACTGTTTTTT.